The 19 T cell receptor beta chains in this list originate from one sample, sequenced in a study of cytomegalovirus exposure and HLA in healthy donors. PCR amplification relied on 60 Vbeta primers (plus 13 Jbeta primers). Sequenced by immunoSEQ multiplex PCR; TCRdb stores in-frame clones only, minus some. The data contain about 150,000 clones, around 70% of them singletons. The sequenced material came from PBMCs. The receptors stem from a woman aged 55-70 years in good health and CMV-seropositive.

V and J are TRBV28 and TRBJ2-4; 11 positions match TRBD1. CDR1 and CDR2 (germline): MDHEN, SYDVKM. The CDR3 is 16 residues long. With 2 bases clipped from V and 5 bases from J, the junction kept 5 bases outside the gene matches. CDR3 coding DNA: TGTGCCAGCAGTTTACGGACAGGGGGCGGTCAAAACATTCAGTACTTC. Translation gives CASSLRTGGGQNIQYF.

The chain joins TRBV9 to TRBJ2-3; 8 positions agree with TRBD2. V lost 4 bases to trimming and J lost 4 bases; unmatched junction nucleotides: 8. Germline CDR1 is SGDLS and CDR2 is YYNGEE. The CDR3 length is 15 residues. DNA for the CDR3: TGTGCCAGCAGCCTAACCGGGACTAGTTCAGATACGCAGTATTTT. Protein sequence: CASSLTGTSSDTQYF.

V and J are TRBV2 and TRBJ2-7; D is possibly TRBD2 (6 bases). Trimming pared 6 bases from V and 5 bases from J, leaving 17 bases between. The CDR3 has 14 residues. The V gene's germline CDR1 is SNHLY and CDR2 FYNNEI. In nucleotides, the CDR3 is TGTGCCAGCAGCCCGGGCCGAGGAGGGGACGAGCAGTACTTC. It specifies CASSPGRGGDEQYF.

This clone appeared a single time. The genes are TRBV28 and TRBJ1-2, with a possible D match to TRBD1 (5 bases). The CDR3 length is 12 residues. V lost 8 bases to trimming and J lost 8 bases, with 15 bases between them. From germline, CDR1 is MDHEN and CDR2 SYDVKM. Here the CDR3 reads CASSGGNGGYTF. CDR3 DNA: TGTGCCAGCTCGGGGGGGAACGGCGGCTACACCTTC.

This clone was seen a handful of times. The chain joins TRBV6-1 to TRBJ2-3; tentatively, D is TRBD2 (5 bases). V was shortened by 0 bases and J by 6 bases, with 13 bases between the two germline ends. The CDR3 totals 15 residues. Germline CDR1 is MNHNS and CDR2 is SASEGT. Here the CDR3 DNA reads TGTGCCAGCAGTGAAGCACGAGGGCCCGGGGATACGCAGTATTTT. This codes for CASSEARGPGDTQYF.

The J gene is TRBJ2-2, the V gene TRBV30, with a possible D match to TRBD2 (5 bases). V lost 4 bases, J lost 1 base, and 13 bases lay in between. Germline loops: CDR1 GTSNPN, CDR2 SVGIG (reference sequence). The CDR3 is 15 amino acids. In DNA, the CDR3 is TGTGCCTGGAACTTGAGGGTGAGGAACACCGGGGAGCTGTTTTTT. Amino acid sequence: CAWNLRVRNTGELFF.

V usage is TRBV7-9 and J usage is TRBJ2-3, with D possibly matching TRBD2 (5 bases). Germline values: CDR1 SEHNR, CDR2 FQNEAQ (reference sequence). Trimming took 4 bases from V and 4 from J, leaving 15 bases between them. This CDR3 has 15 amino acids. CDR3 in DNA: TGTGCCAGCAGCTCCGGGCCTGCGGGCGCAGATACGCAGTATTTT. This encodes CASSSGPAGADTQYF.

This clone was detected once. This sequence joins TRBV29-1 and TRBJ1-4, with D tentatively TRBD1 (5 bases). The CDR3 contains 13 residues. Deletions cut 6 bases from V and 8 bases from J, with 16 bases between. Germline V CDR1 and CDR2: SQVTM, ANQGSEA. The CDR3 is CSVIGVVGEKLFF. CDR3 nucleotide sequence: TGCAGCGTGATAGGGGTGGTTGGAGAAAAACTGTTTTTT.

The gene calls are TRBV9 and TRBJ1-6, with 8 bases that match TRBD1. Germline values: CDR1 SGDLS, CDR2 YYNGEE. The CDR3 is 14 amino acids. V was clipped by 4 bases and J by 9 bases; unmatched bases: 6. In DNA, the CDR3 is TGTGCCAGCAGCTCCCAGGGGGCCAGTTCACCCCTCCACTTT. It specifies CASSSQGASSPLHF.

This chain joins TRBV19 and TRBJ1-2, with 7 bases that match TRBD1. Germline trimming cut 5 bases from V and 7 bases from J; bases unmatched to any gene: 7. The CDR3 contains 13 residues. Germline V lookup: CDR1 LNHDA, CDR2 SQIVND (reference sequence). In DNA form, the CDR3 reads TGTGCCAGTAGTGAGCCGGGACAGAGTGGCTACACCTTC. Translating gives CASSEPGQSGYTF.

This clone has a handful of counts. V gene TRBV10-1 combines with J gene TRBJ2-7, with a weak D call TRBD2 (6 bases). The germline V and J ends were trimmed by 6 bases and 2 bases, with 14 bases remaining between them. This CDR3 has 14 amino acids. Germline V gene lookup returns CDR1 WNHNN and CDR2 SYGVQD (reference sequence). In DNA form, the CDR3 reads TGCGCCAGCAGCACCGGGACTGCACCCTACGAGCAGTACTTC. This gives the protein CASSTGTAPYEQYF.

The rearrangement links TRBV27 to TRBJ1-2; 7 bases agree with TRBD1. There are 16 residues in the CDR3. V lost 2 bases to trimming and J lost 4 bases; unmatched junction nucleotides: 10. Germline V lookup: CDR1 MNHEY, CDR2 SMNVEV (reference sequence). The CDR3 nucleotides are TGTGCCAGCAGTTTAGCGATCAACAGGGGTGCCTATGGCTACACCTTC. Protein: CASSLAINRGAYGYTF.

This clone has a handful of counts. The CDR3 DNA reads TGTGCCAGCGGGGCGGGGCTGGCTAGCGGGAGATCTCGGGGGGCCAAAAACATTCAGTACTTC. Amino acids: CASGAGLASGRSRGAKNIQYF. The genes are TRBV2 and TRBJ2-4; 10 bases agree with TRBD2. The CDR3 extends over 21 amino acids. CDR1 and CDR2 from the germline V gene are SNHLY and FYNNEI. Unmatched junction bases numbered 23, after V lost 8 bases and J lost 1 base.

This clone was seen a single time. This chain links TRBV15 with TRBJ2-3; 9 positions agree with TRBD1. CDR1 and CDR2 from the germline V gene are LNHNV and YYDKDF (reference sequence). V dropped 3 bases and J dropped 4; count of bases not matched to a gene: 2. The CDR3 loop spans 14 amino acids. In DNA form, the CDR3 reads TGTGCCACCAGCAGGGGGGACAGGGCAGATACGCAGTATTTT. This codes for CATSRGDRADTQYF. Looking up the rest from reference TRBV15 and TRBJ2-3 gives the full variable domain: DAMVIQNPRYQVTQFGKPVTLSCSQTLNHNVMYWYQQKSSQAPKLLFHYYDKDFNNEADTPDNFQSRRPNTSFCFLDIRSPGLGDTAMYLCATSRGDRADTQYFGPGTRLTVL.

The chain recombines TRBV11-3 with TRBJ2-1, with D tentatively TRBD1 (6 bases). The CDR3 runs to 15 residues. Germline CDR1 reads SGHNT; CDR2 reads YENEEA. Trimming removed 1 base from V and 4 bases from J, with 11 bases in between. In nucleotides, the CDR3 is TGTGCCAGCAGCTTAGGAAGGGGGACGTACAATGAGCAGTTCTTC. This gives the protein CASSLGRGTYNEQFF.

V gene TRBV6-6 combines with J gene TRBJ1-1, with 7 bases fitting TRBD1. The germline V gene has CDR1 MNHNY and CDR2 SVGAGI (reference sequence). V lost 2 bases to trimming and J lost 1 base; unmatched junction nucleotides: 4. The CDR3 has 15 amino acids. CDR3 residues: CASSYNDRANTEAFF. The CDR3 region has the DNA TGTGCCAGCAGTTACAACGACAGGGCGAACACTGAAGCTTTCTTT.

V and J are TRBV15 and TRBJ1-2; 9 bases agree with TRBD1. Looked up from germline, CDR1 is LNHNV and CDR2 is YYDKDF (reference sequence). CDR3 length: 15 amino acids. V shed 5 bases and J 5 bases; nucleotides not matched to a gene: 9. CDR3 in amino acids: CATSRRTGVGYGYTF. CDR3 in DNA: TGTGCCACCAGCCGTAGGACAGGGGTAGGGTATGGCTACACCTTC.

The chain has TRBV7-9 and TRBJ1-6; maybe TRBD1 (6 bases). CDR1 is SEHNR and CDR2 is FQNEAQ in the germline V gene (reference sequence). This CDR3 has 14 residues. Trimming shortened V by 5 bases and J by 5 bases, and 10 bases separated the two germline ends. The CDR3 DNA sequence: TGTGCCAGCAGCCCGGACAGAAATAATTCACCCCTCCACTTT. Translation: CASSPDRNNSPLHF. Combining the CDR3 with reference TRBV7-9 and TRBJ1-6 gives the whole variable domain DTGVSQNPRHKITKRGQNVTFRCDPISEHNRLYWYRQTLGQGPEFLTYFQNEAQLEKSRLLSDRFSAERPKGSFSTLEIQRTEQGDSAMYLCASSPDRNNSPLHFGNGTRLTVT.

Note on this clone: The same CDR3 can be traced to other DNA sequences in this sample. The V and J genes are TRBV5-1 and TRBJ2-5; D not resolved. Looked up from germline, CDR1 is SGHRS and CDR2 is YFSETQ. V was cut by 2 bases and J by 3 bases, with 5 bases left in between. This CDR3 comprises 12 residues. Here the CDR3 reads CASSFSEETQYF. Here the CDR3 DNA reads TGCGCCAGCAGCTTTTCCGAAGAGACCCAGTACTTC.